A single T cell receptor (beta chain) is shown here with its context. The target antigen is unknown. TCRdb ran MiXCR on the reads and lists one entry per CDR3 protein. The table has a few hundred thousand distinct CDR3 sequences, more than 20% seen once. CDR1 and CDR2 from the germline V gene are WNHNN and SYGVQD (reference sequence). The V end was cut by 4 bases, the J end by 5 bases, with 11 bases between. The CDR3 has 13 amino acids. These data come from a study of T cell repertoires in cytomegalovirus infection. On the study more broadly: Epitope selection comprised recently identified HLA-C-restricted CMV epitopes and well-studied HLA-B-restricted CMV epitopes. Public TCR beta signatures indicated both CMV infection and matching HLA type. Study results and limitations: Dominating the ex vivo response were TCR beta clonotypes that were CMV-specific and HLA-C-restricted. Cumulative public TCR beta family frequency identified CMV carriers with the relevant HLA.

Source: cultured PBMCs, taken from culture after CMV antigen stimulation. The sequence came from a human donor in good health (CMV status not recorded). Some clones in this sample may be carry-over from other donors' samples. The V gene is TRBV10-1, the J gene TRBJ2-5; a possible D gene is TRBD2 (6 bases). The CDR3 nucleotides read TGCGCCAGCAGTGTGATGGAGGGGGAGACCCAGTACTTC. As protein: CASSVMEGETQYF.